The 5 T cell receptor beta chains below were found in one sample sequenced in a study of Ad26.COV2.S vaccination and SARS-CoV-2 variants. As to treatment: 15 to 20 received Ad26.COV2.S at low or high dose, single or two shots; about 5 received placebo; per-sample allocation not given. Vaccine and placebo recipients were sampled on day 63 after the first injection. Using immunoSEQ multiplex PCR, the repertoire was profiled, and TCRdb retains in-frame clones only, with some absent. This sample carries approximately 280,000 clones, around 87% of them seen once, and the ten largest clones take 2.5% to 3.5%. Sequenced material: peripheral blood, taken in a trial of Ad26.COV2.S vaccine versus placebo. These receptors originate from a person between 18 and 65 years old who received the Ad26.COV2.S COVID-19 vaccine or a placebo.

The chain employs TRBV12-2 and TRBJ2-3; the table assigns TRBD2, which was not confirmed against the DNA. TRBV12-2 is designated a pseudogene. This CDR3 contains 14 residues. DNA for the CDR3: TGTGCAAGTCGCCACGGGACTAGCAAAGATACGCAGTATTTT. It is translated as CASRHGTSKDTQYF.

This rearrangement joins TRBV7-9 to TRBJ1-2, with unresolved D. Trimming removed 2 bases at V and 8 bases at J, with 21 bases between. The CDR3 loop spans 16 amino acids. The germline V gene encodes CDR1 SEHNR and CDR2 FQNEAQ (reference sequence). The CDR3 is CASSLPLQNPVIGYTF. As DNA, the CDR3 is TGTGCCAGCAGCTTACCCCTACAAAACCCTGTAATCGGCTACACCTTC.

About this clone itself: In the same sample, other DNA sequences code for this CDR3. The J gene is TRBJ2-7, the V gene TRBV4-1, with 16 positions matching TRBD2. This CDR3 is built from 18 residues. Trimming at V came to 4 bases and at J to 0 bases, leaving 6 bases not matched to a gene. In germline, CDR1 is MGHRA, CDR2 YSYEKL. CDR3 bases: TGCGCCAGCAGCCCGGGACTAGCGGGGGGGACCCTCTCCTACGAGCAGTACTTC. Protein: CASSPGLAGGTLSYEQYF.

J is TRBJ2-7 and V is TRBV7-9; 12 bases agree with TRBD1. The junction had 7 bases not matched to a gene; V was cut back by 11 bases and J by 5 bases. This CDR3 comprises 13 residues. Germline V gene data show CDR1 as SEHNR and CDR2 as FQNEAQ (reference sequence). In DNA form, the CDR3 reads TGTGCCGCGAGGGGGACAGGGGGCGACGAGCAGTACTTC. As protein: CAARGTGGDEQYF.

The chain employs TRBV27 and TRBJ1-2, with D maybe TRBD1 (6 bases). This CDR3 has 13 residues. Germline values: CDR1 MNHEY, CDR2 SMNVEV (reference sequence). The V gene lost 5 bases and the J gene lost 0 bases, with 7 bases spanning the gap. Here the CDR3 DNA reads TGTGCCAGCAGTAGGACAGCTAACTATGGCTACACCTTC. It is translated as CASSRTANYGYTF.